Shown below are 8 T cell receptor beta chains from a single sample sequenced in a study of blood T cell repertoires in COVID-19. Produced via immunoSEQ multiplex PCR; TCRdb's table is partial and in-frame only. This table holds some 130,000 clones, 75% to 90% found once. Sequencing used PBMCs or T cells enriched from blood (not recorded which). The receptor set was obtained from a man aged 30 to 39 who had recovered from COVID-19.

V gene TRBV3-1 (or the pseudogene TRBV3-2) combines with J gene TRBJ1-4; D gene unclear. The CDR3 has 13 residues. With 5 bases removed from V and 8 bases from J, the gap between germline ends came to 12 bases. Germline lookup yields CDR1 LGHDT and CDR2 YNNKEL (reference sequence). Here the CDR3 reads CASSAAGKEKLFF. The CDR3 nucleotides are TGTGCCAGCAGCGCCGCGGGGAAGGAAAAACTGTTTTTT.

The chain recombines TRBV5-5 with TRBJ1-5, with 11 bases matching TRBD1. V lost 6 bases to trimming and J lost 3 bases; unmatched junction nucleotides: 11. CDR3 size: 17 residues. Germline V CDR1 and CDR2: SGHKS, YYEKEE (reference sequence). CDR3 DNA sequence: TGTGCCAGCACCCTGGGGGGGGACAGGGGGAACAATCAGCCCCAGCATTTT. Translated: CASTLGGDRGNNQPQHF.

The rearrangement links TRBV29-1 to TRBJ1-2; no reliable D call. With 0 bases removed from V and 3 bases from J, the gap between germline ends came to 11 bases. CDR3 size: 14 residues. The germline V gene has CDR1 SQVTM and CDR2 ANQGSEA. The CDR3 region is CSVEELFNHYGYTF. In DNA form, the CDR3 reads TGCAGCGTTGAAGAACTCTTCAATCACTATGGCTACACCTTC.

The rearrangement joins TRBV5-4 to TRBJ1-1, with D perhaps TRBD1 (5 bases). Germline V gene lookup returns CDR1 SGHNT and CDR2 YYREEE (reference sequence). V was clipped by 3 bases and J by 4 bases, with 16 bases between them. This CDR3 is 15 amino acids long. The CDR3 here is CASSSTQDFGTEAFF. The CDR3 nucleotides are TGTGCCAGCAGCTCGACACAGGATTTTGGCACTGAAGCTTTCTTT.

The chain employs TRBV30 and TRBJ1-1; a weak D match, TRBD1 (6 bases). V shed 4 bases and J shed 1 base, with 16 bases lying between them. The CDR3 extends over 15 amino acids. Germline V gene sequence: CDR1 GTSNPN, CDR2 SVGIG (reference sequence). The chain's CDR3 is CAWIGGFQPNTEAFF. The CDR3 DNA sequence: TGTGCCTGGATAGGGGGATTTCAGCCGAACACTGAAGCTTTCTTT.

V usage is TRBV9 and J usage is TRBJ2-5; tentative D call: TRBD1 (6 bases). Trimming took off 0 bases at V and 3 bases at J, with 6 bases between the two ends. The germline gives CDR1 SGDLS, CDR2 YYNGEE. This CDR3 comprises 13 residues. CDR3 sequence (DNA): TGTGCCAGCAGCGTAGACAGGGAAGAGACCCAGTACTTC. It translates to CASSVDREETQYF.

V is TRBV6-4 and J is TRBJ2-6; TRBD1 might be the D (5 bases). V gave up 10 bases and J gave up 1 base, with 11 bases separating them. The CDR3 is 14 amino acids. Germline loops: CDR1 MRHNA, CDR2 SNTAGT. The CDR3 is CAIYQGSGANVLTF. The CDR3 coding sequence is TGTGCCATCTATCAGGGTTCTGGGGCCAACGTCCTGACTTTC.

This chain uses TRBV18 with TRBJ1-2; D perhaps matches TRBD1 (5 bases). The germline gives CDR1 KGHSH, CDR2 LQKENI. This CDR3 has 15 residues. V lost 1 base, J lost 13 bases, and 22 bases lay in between. CDR3 DNA sequence: TGTGCCAGCTCACCACGGGGGGACTCCCCCCCTACCCGCACCTTC. This encodes CASSPRGDSPPTRTF.